This passage covers 24 T cell receptor beta chains from one sample sequenced in a study of shared clonotypes between healthy human individuals. Data came from immunoSEQ multiplex PCR; TCRdb stores just in-frame clones and leaves some out. The profile covers roughly 530,000 clones, with 90% to 96% appearing a single time and roughly 0.06% taken by the ten largest. The sequenced sample consisted of naive CD4+ T cells sorted from blood. Subset meaning: CD45RA+ positively selected. The receptors were gathered from a woman aged 25 to 39 in good health.

This sequence joins TRBV2 and TRBJ2-7, with 8 bases identical to TRBD1. Germline CDR1 and CDR2: SNHLY and FYNNEI. Unmatched junction bases numbered 6, after V lost 4 bases and J lost 4 bases. The CDR3 runs 14 residues. The CDR3 spells CASSGTGPPYEQYF. CDR3 coding DNA: TGTGCCAGCAGTGGGACAGGGCCCCCATACGAGCAGTACTTC.

The rearrangement joins TRBV28 to TRBJ2-7; no firm D call. Germline CDR1 and CDR2: MDHEN and SYDVKM. V was trimmed by 5 bases and J by 0 bases, leaving 17 bases between them. The CDR3 totals 16 residues. This CDR3 reads CASSPIGRKLSYEQYF. The DNA for the CDR3 is TGTGCCAGCAGTCCAATCGGACGGAAGCTCTCCTACGAGCAGTACTTC.

The chain combines TRBV28 with TRBJ2-7; D is uncertain. Germline V gene sequence: CDR1 MDHEN, CDR2 SYDVKM. The CDR3 has 13 residues. V lost 5 bases to trimming and J lost 0 bases, with 8 bases between them. The CDR3 spells CASSRPYSYEQYF. CDR3 bases: TGTGCCAGCAGTCGGCCGTACTCCTACGAGCAGTACTTC.

This clone was detected only once. CDR3 protein: CASSQNRDQTYEQYF. The CDR3 DNA is TGTGCCAGCAGTCAAAACCGGGACCAGACCTACGAGCAGTACTTC. The chain is built from TRBV6-5 and TRBJ2-7; D is possibly TRBD1 or TRBD2 (5 bases each). The CDR3 is made up of 15 amino acids. Trimming pared 5 bases from V and 2 bases from J, leaving 16 bases between. Germline loops: CDR1 MNHEY, CDR2 SVGAGI.

The chain uses TRBV5-1 and TRBJ2-7, with 8 bases aligning to TRBD2. V lost 0 bases to trimming and J lost 4 bases; unmatched junction nucleotides: 3. CDR1 is SGHRS, CDR2 YFSETQ, per germline. There are 14 residues in the CDR3. The CDR3 region is CASSLGSGRYEQYF. The DNA for the CDR3 is TGCGCCAGCAGCTTGGGCAGCGGGAGATACGAGCAGTACTTC.

This chain connects TRBV6-1 to TRBJ2-7; 8 bases are a match to TRBD1. The CDR3 spans 14 residues. The junction had 6 bases not matched to a gene; V was cut back by 3 bases and J by 5 bases. CDR1 and CDR2 from the germline V gene are MNHNS and SASEGT. CDR3 protein: CASSDRGRVHEQYF. CDR3 nucleotide sequence: TGTGCCAGCAGTGACAGGGGGCGCGTCCACGAGCAGTACTTC.

The chain is built from TRBV29-1 and TRBJ2-7; 9 bases agree with TRBD2. CDR3 length: 13 amino acids. CDR1 and CDR2 (germline): SQVTM, ANQGSEA. The ends lost 3 bases at V and 3 bases at J; junction bases unmatched: 3. CDR3 coding DNA: TGCAGCGTTGATGGAGCGGGGGGCTACGAGCAGTACTTC. Protein product: CSVDGAGGYEQYF.

V gene TRBV28 combines with J gene TRBJ2-1, with D tentatively TRBD1 (5 bases). The CDR3 totals 15 residues. Germline assignment: CDR1 MDHEN and CDR2 SYDVKM. Between the trimmed V and J ends, which lost 3 bases and 7 bases, there was a span of 16 bases. CDR3 loop: CASSFGADTTNEQFF. CDR3 DNA: TGTGCCAGCAGTTTTGGGGCCGATACAACAAATGAGCAGTTCTTC.

This chain connects TRBV5-6 to TRBJ2-7, with a possible D match to TRBD2 (6 bases). V gave up 2 bases and J gave up 0 bases, with 12 bases separating them. This CDR3 spans 15 amino acids. Germline V CDR1 and CDR2: SGHDT, YYEEEE. CDR3 region: CASSFLADISYEQYF. As DNA, the CDR3 is TGTGCCAGCAGCTTCTTAGCGGATATCTCCTACGAGCAGTACTTC.

The CDR3 sequence: CASTGQGYYEQYF. The CDR3 DNA follows: TGTGCCAGCACAGGACAGGGGTACTACGAGCAGTACTTC. The V call is TRBV2, the J call TRBJ2-7; 9 bases are shared with TRBD1. Germline V gives CDR1 SNHLY, CDR2 FYNNEI. The CDR3 sequence is 13 residues long. V trimming: 7 bases; J trimming: 3 bases; junction bases outside the gene matches: 4. Supplemented by reference TRBV2 and TRBJ2-7, the full variable domain reads EPEVTQTPSHQVTQMGQEVILRCVPISNHLYFYWYRQILGQKVEFLVSFYNNEISEKSEIFDDQFSVERPDGSNFTLKIRSTKLEDSAMYFCASTGQGYYEQYFGPGTRLTVT.

The chain employs TRBV11-1 and TRBJ1-4, with TRBD1 matching over 9 bases. This CDR3 comprises 15 residues. V lost 2 bases to trimming and J lost 5 bases; unmatched junction nucleotides: 3. CDR1 is SGHAT, CDR2 FQDESV, per germline (reference sequence). DNA of the CDR3: TGTGCCAGCAGCTTACGAACAGGGGGCAATGAAAAACTGTTTTTT. It is translated as CASSLRTGGNEKLFF.

This sequence joins TRBV5-1 and TRBJ2-1; 9 bases align to TRBD2. V trimming: 0 bases; J trimming: 5 bases; junction bases outside the gene matches: 12. The germline V gene encodes CDR1 SGHRS and CDR2 YFSETQ. The CDR3 spans 18 residues. This CDR3 is CASSLAHGASGMDNEQFF. The CDR3 DNA sequence: TGCGCCAGCAGCTTGGCCCACGGGGCTAGCGGGATGGACAATGAGCAGTTCTTC. Full variable domain (missing parts from reference TRBV5-1 and TRBJ2-1): KAGVTQTPRYLIKTRGQQVTLSCSPISGHRSVSWYQQTPGQGLQFLFEYFSETQRNKGNFPGRFSGRQFSNSRSEMNVSTLELGDSALYLCASSLAHGASGMDNEQFFGPGTRLTVL.

The chain employs TRBV9 and TRBJ2-7; TRBD1 matches 7 bases. From germline, CDR1 is SGDLS and CDR2 YYNGEE. The J segment lost 2 bases and the V segment lost 4 bases, leaving 12 bases of the junction unmatched. The CDR3 covers 16 residues. Here the CDR3 reads CASSKESGTDPYEQYF. The CDR3 nucleotides read TGTGCCAGCAGCAAAGAATCCGGGACAGATCCCTACGAGCAGTACTTC.

In its sample, this clone was seen once. V usage is TRBV6-6 and J usage is TRBJ1-4; D might be TRBD1 (6 bases). Trimming pared 6 bases from V and 15 bases from J, leaving 14 bases between. The CDR3 spans 11 residues. CDR1 is MNHNY, CDR2 SVGAGI, per germline (reference sequence). The CDR3 is CASSPGQVVFF. DNA for the CDR3: TGTGCCAGCAGCCCGGGACAAGTAGTGTTTTTT.

The genes are TRBV10-1 and TRBJ2-2; a weak D match, TRBD2 (6 bases). The germline CDR1 and CDR2 sequences are WNHNN and SYGVQD (reference sequence). This CDR3 comprises 14 residues. V was trimmed by 6 bases and J by 9 bases, leaving 17 bases between them. CDR3 DNA sequence: TGCGCCAGCAGGGAGGGCGATTCGACCTGGGAGCTGTTTTTT. Amino acid sequence: CASREGDSTWELFF.

The chain has TRBV7-9 and TRBJ1-2; maybe TRBD1 (6 bases). This CDR3 has 17 amino acids. Trimming left V 4 bases short and J 6 bases short, with 24 bases between. Germline V gene lookup returns CDR1 SEHNR and CDR2 FQNEAQ (reference sequence). For the CDR3, the DNA is TGTGCCAGCAGCTCCCGGGACACCAGGCGGGTCCATGATGGCTACACCTTC. This codes for CASSSRDTRRVHDGYTF.

A word on this clone: Relative to the germline gene, one junction end is altered; a read error may explain this. The chain carries TRBV6-1 and TRBJ2-3, with 12 nucleotides matching TRBD2. The germline V gene encodes CDR1 MNHNS and CDR2 SASEGT. The CDR3 totals 17 residues. The CDR3 nucleotides are TGTGCCAGCAATGAAGGCCTAGCGGGAGGGCCGGCAGATACGCAGTATTTT. As protein: CASNEGLAGGPADTQYF.

V is TRBV28 and J is TRBJ2-5, with no clear D. The J call may be in error: the DNA end matches TRBJ2-7 better. The CDR3 extends over 11 amino acids. Germline V gives CDR1 MDHEN, CDR2 SYDVKM. The CDR3 DNA is TGTGCCAGCAGTTCCTACTACGAGCAGTACTTC. This codes for CASSSYYEQYF.

This clone was picked up one time. This chain uses TRBV28 with TRBJ2-2, with a tentative D call TRBD1 (5 bases). Trimming left V 1 base short and J 6 bases short, with 6 bases between. Per the germline V gene, CDR1 is MDHEN and CDR2 is SYDVKM. This CDR3 contains 13 residues. CDR3 sequence reads: CASSLSGPGELFF. As DNA, the CDR3 is TGTGCCAGCAGTTTATCAGGGCCCGGGGAGCTGTTTTTT.

The V and J genes are TRBV18 and TRBJ2-3, with a weak D call TRBD2 (8 bases). V gave up 8 bases and J gave up 2 bases, with 17 bases separating them. In germline, CDR1 is KGHSH, CDR2 LQKENI. This CDR3 region has 15 residues. The CDR3 is CASPREGASTDTQYF. The DNA for the CDR3 is TGTGCCAGCCCTCGGGAGGGGGCTTCCACAGATACGCAGTATTTT.

The genes are TRBV28 and TRBJ1-1; 8 nucleotides align to TRBD1. The CDR3 consists of 17 residues. Trimming at V came to 6 bases and at J to 0 bases, leaving 12 bases not matched to a gene. Germline V gene sequence: CDR1 MDHEN, CDR2 SYDVKM. CDR3 sequence: CASRLTGVRGMNTEAFF. The CDR3 coding sequence is TGTGCCAGCAGACTGACAGGGGTGAGGGGAATGAACACTGAAGCTTTCTTT.

This clone was detected only once. The chain joins TRBV27 to TRBJ2-7; D unresolved. Germline CDR1 is MNHEY and CDR2 is SMNVEV (reference sequence). CDR3 length: 15 residues. The V end was cut by 1 base, the J end by 2 bases, with 12 bases between. CDR3 DNA: TGTGCCAGCAGTTTATTTTACGCGACCCCCTACGAGCAGTACTTC. This codes for CASSLFYATPYEQYF.

The chain recombines TRBV6-5 with TRBJ2-7; 7 bases are a match to TRBD1. The V gene end was trimmed by 8 bases and the J gene end by 4 bases; junction bases not matched to a gene: 8. This CDR3 spans 13 amino acids. Germline lookup yields CDR1 MNHEY and CDR2 SVGAGI. The CDR3 reads CASGGQVGYEQYF. CDR3 DNA: TGTGCCAGCGGCGGACAGGTCGGGTACGAGCAGTACTTC.

CDR3 nucleotide sequence: TGTGCCAGCAGTGATTTGAGAGGGGTTCTAGAGCAGTACTTC. Residues: CASSDLRGVLEQYF. The gene calls are TRBV6-1 and TRBJ2-7, with D perhaps given as TRBD1 or TRBD2 (5 bases each). The CDR3 sequence is 14 residues long. V lost 3 bases and J lost 7, with 16 bases in between. The germline gives CDR1 MNHNS, CDR2 SASEGT.